Below are 5 T cell receptor beta chains sequenced from a single sample in a study of T-cell memory formation after mild COVID-19. One entry per CDR3 protein results from TCRdb running MiXCR on the 5' RACE reads. The profile shows about 200,000 distinct CDR3 sequences, over 9.5% of them singletons. Sequences were obtained from PBMCs or a T cell subset sorted from them (not recorded which). These receptors all stem from a man younger than 30 who had mild COVID-19 (a few samples of this study predate the infection). Cell type and time point are not known.

The sample holds many counts of this clonotype. V usage is TRBV7-6 and J usage is TRBJ2-1, with 10 bases identical to TRBD1. The V gene's germline CDR1 is SGHVS and CDR2 FNYEAQ. CDR3 length equals 17 residues. Germline trimming cut 5 bases from V and 4 bases from J; bases unmatched to any gene: 11. CDR3 DNA sequence: TGTGCCAGCAGCCCCCCCTGGGGACAGGGGAGATACAATGAGCAGTTCTTC. It encodes CASSPPWGQGRYNEQFF.

This clonotype showed up just a few times. The chain combines TRBV12-3 or TRBV12-4 with TRBJ2-3, with D unresolved. Trimming took 8 bases from V and 2 from J, leaving 11 bases between them. The CDR3 contains 13 residues. In DNA form, the CDR3 reads TGTGCCAGCTTTACTACCGACACAGATACGCAGTATTTT. Protein product: CASFTTDTDTQYF.

V is TRBV7-1 and J is TRBJ2-1; 7 positions agree with TRBD2. TRBV7-1 falls under the ORF class, with uncertain function. The length of the CDR3 is 15 residues. After removal of 3 bases from V and 7 bases from J, the junction contained 9 bases not matched to a gene. CDR3 protein: CASSSQAGRPNEQFF. The CDR3 region has the DNA TGTGCCAGCAGCTCTCAAGCGGGGCGCCCGAATGAGCAGTTCTTC.

The chain joins TRBV7-2 to TRBJ2-3; 9 nucleotides line up with TRBD1. Germline CDR1 reads SGHTA; CDR2 reads FQGNSA. The CDR3 totals 15 residues. V lost 5 bases and J lost 5; bases outside the gene matches: 8. The CDR3, as DNA: TGTGCCAGCAGCATTAACAGGGGGCCTGGAGATACGCAGTATTTT. It encodes CASSINRGPGDTQYF.

This clonotype was observed a handful of times. The gene calls are TRBV7-2 and TRBJ2-7; D is possibly TRBD1 or TRBD2 (5 bases each). In germline, CDR1 is SGHTA, CDR2 FQGNSA. The CDR3 extends over 14 amino acids. Trimming took 1 base from V and 2 from J, leaving 9 bases between them. The CDR3 region has the DNA TGTGCCAGCAGCTTAGGGTGGGGACCCTACGAGCAGTACTTC. It codes for CASSLGWGPYEQYF.